A single sample is the source of the 27 T cell receptor beta chains below, sequenced in a study of T-cell memory formation after mild COVID-19. TCRdb used MiXCR to reprocess the 5' RACE reads, holding one entry per CDR3 protein. The sample lists about 250,000 distinct CDR3 sequences; 15% to 19% were seen once. Material: PBMCs or a T cell subset sorted from them (not recorded which). The receptors originated from an adult woman who had mild COVID-19 (a few samples of this study predate the infection). Cell type and time point are not known.

This clonotype came up a few times. V gene TRBV12-3 or TRBV12-4 combines with J gene TRBJ2-4; 7 bases align to TRBD2. The CDR3 length is 14 residues. V lost 5 bases, J lost 6 bases, and 7 bases stayed unmatched. CDR3 sequence (DNA): TGTGCCAGCAGTACACGGGAGGCCCGAAACATTCAGTACTTC. It yields the protein CASSTREARNIQYF.

This rearrangement joins TRBV5-1 to TRBJ1-1, with D hard to call. The CDR3 contains 11 residues. Germline V gene lookup returns CDR1 SGHRS and CDR2 YFSETQ. Between the trimmed V and J ends, which lost 6 bases and 4 bases, there was a span of 7 bases. The CDR3 loop is CASIGSTEAFF. In DNA, the CDR3 is TGCGCCAGCATTGGATCCACTGAAGCTTTCTTT.

This clonotype occurred a few times. The chain is built from TRBV5-5 and TRBJ2-1, with 8 bases lining up with TRBD2. J lost 6 bases, V lost 1 base, and 6 bases had no gene match. The V gene's germline CDR1 is SGHKS and CDR2 YYEKEE (reference sequence). The CDR3 contains 15 residues. This CDR3 reads CASSLRNSGGNEQFF. Here the CDR3 DNA reads TGTGCCAGCAGCTTGCGTAACAGCGGGGGCAATGAGCAGTTCTTC.

Here the CDR3 DNA reads TGCGCCAGCAGGAAGCTTTCCGGTACTAGCACAGATACGCAGTATTTT. This codes for CASRKLSGTSTDTQYF. The gene calls are TRBV4-1 and TRBJ2-3; D gene unclear. V was cut by 6 bases and J by 0 bases, with 16 bases left in between. Per the germline V gene, CDR1 is MGHRA and CDR2 is YSYEKL. The CDR3 extends over 16 amino acids.

The CDR3 DNA sequence: TGTGCCAGCAGCTTACTAGCGGGAGACACCGGGGAGCTGTTTTTT. Amino acid sequence: CASSLLAGDTGELFF. The chain carries TRBV7-8 and TRBJ2-2, with 10 bases lining up with TRBD2. Germline CDR1 SGHVS, CDR2 FQNEAQ. J was trimmed by 3 bases and V by 2 bases; bases with no gene match: 0. There are 15 residues in the CDR3.

The table lists this clonotype with a few counts. The J gene is TRBJ1-6, the V gene TRBV6-5; D uncertain. Trimming took 10 bases from V and 0 from J, leaving 16 bases between them. Germline CDR1 is MNHEY and CDR2 is SVGAGI. CDR3 length: 16 amino acids. The DNA of the CDR3 is TGTGCCACCTCACTACGTCGGGTCTCCTATAATTCACCCCTCCACTTT. This gives the protein CATSLRRVSYNSPLHF.

This chain links TRBV2 with TRBJ1-1; the D gene is possibly TRBD1 (6 bases). Germline assignment: CDR1 SNHLY and CDR2 FYNNEI. The CDR3 has 12 residues. Trimming removed 11 bases from V and 1 base from J, with 11 bases in between. The CDR3 reads CAYGGRNTEAFF. DNA of the CDR3: TGTGCCTACGGGGGGCGGAACACTGAAGCTTTCTTT.

This clonotype was counted a few times. V and J are TRBV6-2 or TRBV6-3 and TRBJ2-3; TRBD2 matches 8 bases. V shed 7 bases and J 0 bases; nucleotides not matched to a gene: 15. The CDR3 is made up of 18 amino acids. Germline V gives CDR1 MNHEY, CDR2 SVGEGT. Here the CDR3 DNA reads TGTGCCAGCAACAGACCGGGACTAGGCCTACCTAGCACAGATACGCAGTATTTT. Encoded protein: CASNRPGLGLPSTDTQYF.

This clonotype has ten or more counts. The J gene is TRBJ1-1, the V gene TRBV12-3 or TRBV12-4; D gene unclear. The CDR3 length is 14 residues. The ends were cut back, 5 bases at V and 0 bases at J, with 10 bases in the middle. CDR3 DNA sequence: TGTGCCAGCAGTCCCAGGACGGTGAACACTGAAGCTTTCTTT. Its translation: CASSPRTVNTEAFF.

The chain has TRBV7-6 and TRBJ1-6; D ambiguous. This CDR3 is built from 18 residues. Looked up from germline, CDR1 is SGHVS and CDR2 is FNYEAQ. V was clipped by 5 bases and J by 0 bases, with 17 bases between them. The CDR3 DNA follows: TGTGCCAGCAGCCAAAACTCCAAAGGGAGCTCCTATAATTCACCCCTCCACTTT. Translated, it gives CASSQNSKGSSYNSPLHF.

This clonotype has a handful of counts. The chain uses TRBV3-1 and TRBJ2-5; D not resolved. V was pared by 1 base and J by 5 bases, with 20 bases between. The germline CDR1 and CDR2 sequences are LGHDT and YNNKEL (reference sequence). This CDR3 has 17 amino acids. DNA for the CDR3: TGTGCCAGCAGCCAAGTTTCTCCGGACGGGTCCCTGGAGACCCAGTACTTC. As protein: CASSQVSPDGSLETQYF.

This clonotype was detected a few times. This chain connects TRBV9 to TRBJ2-1; 7 nucleotides align to TRBD2. CDR3 size: 14 residues. V lost 3 bases and J lost 5; bases outside the gene matches: 5. Germline V gene sequence: CDR1 SGDLS, CDR2 YYNGEE. The CDR3 sequence is CASSAGTTNNEQFF. The CDR3 DNA reads as TGTGCCAGCAGCGCCGGGACTACCAACAATGAGCAGTTCTTC.

This clonotype was seen more than once but under ten times. This chain connects TRBV29-1 to TRBJ2-4; 9 bases fit TRBD2. Germline trimming cut 4 bases from V and 8 bases from J; bases unmatched to any gene: 12. Germline-derived CDR1 and CDR2 are SQVTM and ANQGSEA. The CDR3 runs 15 residues. The chain's CDR3 is CSVGLAVTEGDIQYF. The CDR3 bases are TGCAGCGTTGGACTAGCGGTCACCGAGGGCGACATTCAGTACTTC.

The genes are TRBV5-1 and TRBJ2-7, with D possibly TRBD1 on 5 matching bases. The V and J ends lost 0 bases and 6 bases respectively, with 13 bases between them. Germline assignment: CDR1 SGHRS and CDR2 YFSETQ. The CDR3 contains 14 residues. The CDR3 DNA is TGCGCCAGCAGCTTGGCGGCAGGGTCGGGCGAGCAGTACTTC. It is translated as CASSLAAGSGEQYF.

This clonotype came up a few times. The V call is TRBV4-1, the J call TRBJ2-1, with 8 bases matching TRBD2. Trimming removed 4 bases from V and 7 bases from J; junction bases left unmatched: 18. Germline CDR1 reads MGHRA; CDR2 reads YSYEKL. The CDR3 is 18 residues long. The CDR3 loop is CASSPGGGVSGAGNEQFF. As DNA, the CDR3 is TGCGCCAGCAGCCCCGGGGGGGGCGTTAGCGGGGCGGGAAATGAGCAGTTCTTC.

This clonotype was seen only a few times. This chain uses TRBV18 with TRBJ2-1; D not resolved. Germline CDR1 is KGHSH and CDR2 is LQKENI. The CDR3 sequence is 15 residues long. Trimming removed 5 bases from V and 6 bases from J, with 17 bases in between. The CDR3 DNA reads as TGTGCCAGCTCAGCCACCAATCCGTCGACCAATGAGCAGTTCTTC. This sequence encodes CASSATNPSTNEQFF.

This clonotype was seen a handful of times. The J gene is TRBJ1-1, the V gene TRBV18, with 7 bases matching TRBD1. After removal of 5 bases from V and 5 bases from J, the junction contained 11 bases not matched to a gene. From germline, CDR1 is KGHSH and CDR2 LQKENI. The CDR3 contains 15 residues. CDR3 nucleotides: TGTGCCAGCTCATTCCTACAGGGGATGGGGACTGAAGCTTTCTTT. Translating gives CASSFLQGMGTEAFF.

The chain carries TRBV11-1 and TRBJ2-1, with TRBD2 matching over 8 bases. J was trimmed by 3 bases and V by 4 bases; bases with no gene match: 17. CDR3 size: 19 residues. Looked up from germline, CDR1 is SGHAT and CDR2 is FQDESV (reference sequence). CDR3 loop: CASSSSRSGGHQVYNEQFF. For the CDR3, the DNA is TGTGCCAGCAGCTCCTCGAGGAGCGGGGGCCATCAGGTCTACAATGAGCAGTTCTTC.

This clonotype was found many times. This sequence joins TRBV11-2 and TRBJ2-1; possible D gene TRBD2, 5 bases. The V and J ends lost 4 bases and 2 bases respectively, with 12 bases between them. Germline lookup yields CDR1 SGHAT and CDR2 FQNNGV. The CDR3 extends over 15 amino acids. The CDR3 DNA follows: TGTGCCAGCAGCTCAGTAGCGACCCCCTACAATGAGCAGTTCTTC. As protein: CASSSVATPYNEQFF.

This CDR3 is CASSVGGLAGAGGEQFF. The CDR3 DNA reads TGTGCCAGCAGCGTCGGGGGACTAGCGGGAGCTGGGGGTGAGCAGTTCTTC. This sequence joins TRBV9 and TRBJ2-1; 14 positions agree with TRBD2. V lost 2 bases and J lost 9; bases outside the gene matches: 10. This CDR3 has 17 residues. Germline V gives CDR1 SGDLS, CDR2 YYNGEE. The full variable domain, in which reference TRBV9 and TRBJ2-1 provide the parts outside the CDR3, is DSGVTQTPKHLITATGQRVTLRCSPRSGDLSVYWYQQSLDQGLQFLIQYYNGEERAKGNILERFSAQQFPDLHSELNLSSLELGDSALYFCASSVGGLAGAGGEQFFGPGTRLTVL.

This chain links TRBV12-3 or TRBV12-4 with TRBJ2-3; D not resolved. This CDR3 contains 15 residues. The V end lost 6 bases, the J end lost 4 bases, and 17 bases lay between the germline ends. The CDR3 region is CASRRLIRVSDTQYF. CDR3 nucleotide sequence: TGTGCCAGCAGACGTCTTATTAGGGTGTCAGATACGCAGTATTTT.

The sample holds many counts of this clonotype. The CDR3 nucleotides read TGCAGCGCGGGCAGGGGAGGGAGCCAAGAGACCCAGTACTTC. Translated, it gives CSAGRGGSQETQYF. The V call is TRBV20-1, the J call TRBJ2-5; tentatively, D is TRBD2 (7 bases). This CDR3 comprises 14 residues. Germline CDR1 is DFQATT and CDR2 is SNEGSKA (reference sequence).

There are a few counts of this clonotype. The chain combines TRBV27 with TRBJ1-2; possible D gene TRBD1, 6 bases. V was cut by 3 bases and J by 8 bases, with 13 bases left in between. This CDR3 comprises 13 residues. Germline CDR1 reads MNHEY; CDR2 reads SMNVEV (reference sequence). The CDR3: CASSFISGGGYTF. The CDR3 DNA reads TGTGCCAGCAGTTTCATCTCCGGGGGCGGCTACACCTTC.

The J gene is TRBJ1-2, the V gene TRBV7-2; no reliable D call. The germline gives CDR1 SGHTA, CDR2 FQGNSA. Trimming pared 5 bases from V and 4 bases from J, leaving 14 bases between. The CDR3 extends over 14 amino acids. The CDR3 sequence is CASSPPTWPYGYTF. CDR3 nucleotide sequence: TGTGCCAGCAGCCCCCCGACATGGCCCTATGGCTACACCTTC.

This clonotype has only a few counts. V and J are TRBV24-1 and TRBJ2-5; D unresolved. The germline gives CDR1 KGHDR, CDR2 SFDVKD. The CDR3 sequence is 15 residues long. Trimming took off 5 bases at V and 2 bases at J, with 14 bases between the two ends. CDR3 nucleotides: TGTGCCACCAGTGGGACCCGGTTAGGACAAGAGACCCAGTACTTC. As protein: CATSGTRLGQETQYF.

This clonotype was seen more than once but under ten times. This chain joins TRBV3-1 and TRBJ1-1; D is possibly TRBD1 (6 bases). The CDR3 contains 14 residues. Germline CDR1 is LGHDT and CDR2 is YNNKEL (reference sequence). V lost 4 bases and J 3 bases, leaving 12 bases between the germline ends. DNA for the CDR3: TGTGCCAGCAGCCCAGGTCACAGGGACACTGAAGCTTTCTTT. It yields the protein CASSPGHRDTEAFF.

The chain combines TRBV3-1 with TRBJ1-6; tentatively, D is TRBD1 (6 bases). The CDR3 has 15 residues. Trimming stripped 3 bases from V and 9 bases from J, with 15 bases between. CDR1 is LGHDT and CDR2 is YNNKEL in the germline V gene (reference sequence). The CDR3 protein is CASSQEDSPSSPLHF. The CDR3 region has the DNA TGTGCCAGCAGCCAGGAGGACAGTCCTAGTTCACCCCTCCACTTT.